This T cell receptor (beta chain) emerged from a study of blood T cell repertoires in COVID-19. Looked up from germline, CDR1 is SGHNT and CDR2 is YYREEE (reference sequence). J was trimmed by 7 bases and V by 6 bases; bases with no gene match: 9. The CDR3 loop spans 14 amino acids. Here immunoSEQ multiplex PCR was the method, and the copy in TCRdb shows in-frame clones only, minus some. The sample holds 150,000 to 200,000 clones, around 89% seen once. Enrolled through a virtual design, the participants were between about 18 and 100 years of age and came from 24 US areas. This TCR was recovered from a woman aged 18-30 years who had recovered from COVID-19. The sequencing input was PBMCs or T cells enriched from blood (not recorded which). The chain has TRBV5-4 and TRBJ1-2, with 10 bases lining up with TRBD1. The CDR3, as DNA: TGTGCCAGCAATTTGGACAGGGGGATTGGTGGCTACACCTTC. Translated: CASNLDRGIGGYTF. Based on the CDR3 plus reference TRBV5-4 and TRBJ1-2, the full variable domain is ETGVTQSPTHLIKTRGQQVTLRCSSQSGHNTVSWYQQALGQGPQFIFQYYREEENGRGNFPPRFSGLQFPNYSSELNVNALELDDSALYLCASNLDRGIGGYTFGSGTRLTVV.